The clone carrying this T cell receptor (beta chain) was observed at least ten times. What it binds is not known. The sample is drawn from a study of identical twins. The germline CDR1 and CDR2 sequences are MGHRA and YSYEKL. This CDR3 spans 14 amino acids. V lost 7 bases and J 4 bases, leaving 16 bases between the germline ends. Overall study results and limits: Surplus twin overlap in beta out-of-frame sequences was less pronounced. Reduced insertions were recorded for abundant cord blood beta clonotypes, with no such pattern in memory repertoires.

Addition of a universal primer site occurred through template switching, and cDNA carried unique molecular identifiers. TCRdb called the 5' RACE reads again in MiXCR, with one record for every CDR3 protein. The data contain 500,000 to 700,000 distinct CDR3 sequences, about 7.1% of them singletons. These data also formed part of another study, on yellow fever vaccine responses in identical twins.

This clonotype was obtained from a woman aged 18-30 years in good health. This chain links TRBV4-1 with TRBJ1-1, with D perhaps TRBD1 (5 bases). The material sequenced was PBMCs. CDR3 in amino acids: CASTLPQGGTEAFF. As DNA, the CDR3 is TGCGCCAGCACCCTTCCCCAGGGTGGCACTGAAGCTTTCTTT.